This T cell receptor beta chain was captured by sequencing in a study of Tregs in tolerant kidney transplant recipients. Overall study results and limits: Few patients were studied, so findings need validation in larger groups.

The data were produced by immunoSEQ multiplex PCR, yet TCRdb's version contains in-frame clones alone and is incomplete. The sample data list tens of thousands of clones. Recipients received nonmyeloablative bone marrow transplants from related graft donors, with transient mixed chimerism. Thawed PBMCs were FACS-sorted into unstimulated CD4+CD25+CD127- regulatory T cells, CD4+CD25- non-regulatory cells, CD4 and CD8 cells. About this clone itself: The antigen is not known. The CDR3 end lies 3 residues beyond the end of the read and is filled in from the germline J gene.

The germline V gene has CDR1 LNHDA and CDR2 SQIVND (reference sequence). V was trimmed by 0 bases and J by 0 bases, leaving 3 bases between them. This CDR3 has 14 residues. This clonotype originated in a human patient who received a combined kidney and bone marrow transplant. The graft donor may account for some of the T cells. The material was CD4+ T cells from blood (PBMCs), obtained 24 months after the transplant. This chain links TRBV19 with TRBJ1-5; D is unresolved. The sequenced CDR3 bases are TGTGCCAGTAGTATAGAATATAGCAATCAGCCC. Its protein is CASSIEYSNQP. The full CDR3 protein is CASSIEYSNQPQHF. Combining the CDR3 with reference TRBV19 and TRBJ1-5 gives the whole variable domain DGGITQSPKYLFRKEGQNVTLSCEQNLNHDAMYWYRQDPGQGLRLIYYSQIVNDFQKGDIAEGYSVSREKKESFPLTVTSAQKNPTAFYLCASSIEYSNQPQHFGDGTRLSIL.